This T cell receptor beta chain was recovered during a study of metastatic and nonmetastatic thyroid tumors. Study-level information: Comparison of repertoires was carried out across blood and tumor or nodule tissue from malignant and benign thyroid patients.

Study-wide points: As reported, TCR beta diversity in blood and tumor was significantly higher in malignant thyroid tumors than in benign nodules.

As processed by the authors: In papillary thyroid cancer, a distant-metastasis classifier was built using CDR3 differences across clinicopathological groups. MiXCR reprocessed the PCR reads for TCRdb. TCRdb's processing, not the authors' own work, is the source of the V and J calls. The sample yields about 43,000 clones, more than 3% seen once. Ahead of thyroid surgery, no patient had received treatment of any kind. This clone was observed a few times. The antigen remains undetermined. V lost 2 bases, J lost 3 bases, and 6 bases lay in between. This CDR3 contains 13 residues. Germline-derived CDR1 and CDR2 are MNHNS and SASEGT.

The rearrangement links TRBV6-1 to TRBJ2-3; D unclear. Sequenced sample: blood. The receptor comes from a female donor with papillary thyroid cancer or a benign thyroid nodule (not recorded which). Some clones in this sample may be carry-over from other donors' samples. As DNA, the CDR3 is TGTGCCAGCAGTGAAACCGGAACAGATACGCAGTATTTT. It encodes CASSETGTDTQYF.